This TCR beta chain is drawn from a study of lymphopenia after photon versus proton radiotherapy. Study results and limitations: A bigger post-nadir fall in TCR diversity correlated inversely with survival time in deceased patients. Relative stability marked proton patients; photon patients lost diversity and naive cells.

Details on this clone: The antigen remains unidentified.

Germline loops: CDR1 MNHEY, CDR2 SMNVEV (reference sequence). The J segment lost 3 bases and the V segment lost 4 bases, leaving 8 bases of the junction unmatched. This CDR3 is 18 amino acids long. The protocol was immunoSEQ multiplex PCR, while the TCRdb copy is restricted to in-frame clones and leaves out a portion. The table shows approximately 20,000 clones, with about nine tenths occurring only once. Here the sequenced sample was peripheral blood, taken from a patient treated with proton-based radiotherapy. The origin of this receptor is a woman aged 70 to 79 with pancreatic cancer. Some clones in this sample may be carry-over from other donors' samples. V is TRBV27 and J is TRBJ2-6; 11 bases agree with TRBD1. CDR3 sequence: CASSSTGQGDIGANVLTF. Written as DNA, the CDR3 is TGTGCCAGCAGTTCGACGGGACAGGGGGATATTGGGGCCAACGTCCTGACTTTC.